The 25 T cell receptor beta chains below come from one sample, sequenced in a study of cytomegalovirus exposure and HLA in healthy donors. A multiplex PCR was run with 60 Vbeta primers and 13 Jbeta primers. Here immunoSEQ multiplex PCR was the method, and the copy in TCRdb shows in-frame clones only, minus some. The repertoire includes more than 85,000 clones, approximately 76% of them detected once, and over 7.5% sits in the top ten. Sequencing used PBMCs. These receptors were collected from a man aged 35 to 55 in good health and CMV-seronegative.

In this sample, this clone turned up a few times. The chain joins TRBV21-1 to TRBJ1-4; the DNA was not used to check the table's D call, TRBD1. TRBV21-1 is described as a pseudogene. This CDR3 has 15 amino acids. Written as DNA, the CDR3 is TGTGCCAGCAGTGTCTACAGGGCCGGGCGTGAAAAACTGTTTTTT. This codes for CASSVYRAGREKLFF.

This clone was picked up one time. The chain has TRBV7-9 and TRBJ2-7; TRBD1 aligns across 7 bases. Trimming cost V 2 bases and J 2 bases; bases outside gene matches: 3. The CDR3 covers 14 residues. CDR1 is SEHNR and CDR2 is FQNEAQ in the germline V gene (reference sequence). CDR3 region: CASSLTGTAYEQYF. CDR3 in DNA: TGTGCCAGCAGCTTAACCGGGACAGCCTACGAGCAGTACTTC.

The chain links TRBV11-3 to TRBJ2-1; TRBD1 agrees at 11 bases. Germline assignment: CDR1 SGHNT and CDR2 YENEEA. V was pared by 5 bases and J by 9 bases, with 9 bases of the junction left unmatched. This CDR3 region has 15 residues. The CDR3 coding sequence is TGTGCCAGCAGCGCCCGGGACAGGGGGGTCAGTGAGCAGTTCTTC. Amino acids: CASSARDRGVSEQFF.

The chain carries TRBV7-2 and TRBJ2-1; 11 bases align to TRBD2. The CDR3 contains 16 residues. Germline V gene lookup returns CDR1 SGHTA and CDR2 FQGNSA. Trimming at V came to 1 base and at J to 7 bases, leaving 6 bases not matched to a gene. The CDR3 is CASSLVGTSGKNEQFF. CDR3 in DNA: TGTGCCAGCAGCTTAGTCGGGACTAGCGGAAAGAATGAGCAGTTCTTC.

The chain uses TRBV7-9 and TRBJ1-2; the D gene is possibly TRBD1 (5 bases). Trimming pared 6 bases from V and 6 bases from J, leaving 26 bases between. There are 17 residues in the CDR3. Germline-derived CDR1 and CDR2 are SEHNR and FQNEAQ (reference sequence). This CDR3 is CASSRDGAPGRSDGYTF. The CDR3 nucleotides are TGTGCCAGCAGTCGTGATGGGGCCCCTGGACGGTCCGATGGCTACACCTTC.

This clone has just a few counts. This chain uses TRBV6-1 with TRBJ1-3, with TRBD1 matching over 7 bases. The ends lost 4 bases at V and 3 bases at J; junction bases unmatched: 3. Germline V gene sequence: CDR1 MNHNS, CDR2 SASEGT. The CDR3 has 14 residues. Written as DNA, the CDR3 is TGTGCCAGCAGTGTCAACAGGGGTGGAAACACCATATATTTT. It codes for CASSVNRGGNTIYF.

The V call is TRBV2, the J call TRBJ1-4; the match to TRBD1 covers 7 bases. Per the germline V gene, CDR1 is SNHLY and CDR2 is FYNNEI. The CDR3 is 12 residues long. J gave up 10 bases and V 4 bases, and 3 bases lay outside the gene matches. DNA of the CDR3: TGTGCCAGCAGTGGGGACAGCCGAAAACTGTTTTTT. It yields the protein CASSGDSRKLFF.

V gene TRBV28 combines with J gene TRBJ1-1; a possible D gene is TRBD1 (5 bases). The V gene lost 5 bases and the J gene lost 0 bases, with 16 bases spanning the gap. The CDR3 is 16 residues long. Germline CDR1 is MDHEN and CDR2 is SYDVKM. The CDR3 coding sequence is TGTGCCAGCAGTATAACGACAGAAACTTTGAACACTGAAGCTTTCTTT. This encodes CASSITTETLNTEAFF.

The gene calls are TRBV7-6 and TRBJ2-7, with 8 bases lining up with TRBD1. The CDR3 contains 14 residues. J was trimmed by 2 bases and V by 5 bases; bases with no gene match: 5. Germline CDR1 SGHVS, CDR2 FNYEAQ. This CDR3 is CASSRQGLPYEQYF. CDR3 nucleotide sequence: TGTGCCAGCAGCCGACAGGGGTTACCCTACGAGCAGTACTTC.

The chain recombines TRBV28 with TRBJ2-3; TRBD1 aligns across 10 bases. The ends lost 5 bases at V and 6 bases at J; junction bases unmatched: 8. The CDR3 spans 15 residues. CDR1 MDHEN and CDR2 SYDVKM come from the germline V gene. CDR3 residues: CASSGTGEAEDTQYF. The CDR3 coding sequence is TGTGCCAGCAGTGGGACAGGGGAGGCCGAGGATACGCAGTATTTT.

The chain has TRBV10-3 and TRBJ1-5, with 12 bases aligning to TRBD1. V dropped 3 bases and J dropped 6; count of bases not matched to a gene: 9. The length of the CDR3 is 17 residues. Germline-derived CDR1 and CDR2 are ENHRY and SYGVKD. The CDR3 nucleotides read TGTGCCATCAGTGACCCAGGGACAGGGGGCAGTTCTCAGCCCCAGCATTTT. Amino acids: CAISDPGTGGSSQPQHF.

The V and J genes are TRBV2 and TRBJ1-2; D uncertain. Germline V CDR1 and CDR2: SNHLY, FYNNEI. The CDR3 length is 9 residues. V shed 9 bases and J shed 8 bases, with 7 bases lying between them. In DNA form, the CDR3 reads TGTGCCAGGGAGGGCGGCTACACCTTC. It encodes CAREGGYTF.

V is TRBV19 and J is TRBJ1-5; D gene uncertain. CDR1 is LNHDA and CDR2 is SQIVND in the germline V gene (reference sequence). The CDR3 covers 17 residues. V gave up 0 bases and J gave up 3 bases, with 15 bases separating them. The DNA of the CDR3 is TGTGCCAGTAGTATAGATCCAGCGGCGGCATACAATCAGCCCCAGCATTTT. It translates to CASSIDPAAAYNQPQHF.

The chain recombines TRBV7-6 with TRBJ2-3; TRBD1 matches at 10 bases. With V trimmed by 1 base and J by 3 bases, 4 bases remained unmatched. Germline CDR1 SGHVS, CDR2 FNYEAQ. This CDR3 has 16 residues. CDR3 sequence (DNA): TGTGCCAGCAGCTTAGGGACAGGGGGGTGGACAGATACGCAGTATTTT. Encoded protein: CASSLGTGGWTDTQYF.

This sequence joins TRBV7-9 and TRBJ1-4; the match to TRBD1 covers 7 bases. The germline gives CDR1 SEHNR, CDR2 FQNEAQ (reference sequence). The ends lost 5 bases at V and 6 bases at J; junction bases unmatched: 15. The CDR3 spans 17 residues. The CDR3 DNA reads TGTGCCAGCAGCCCGCTCCCCTGGACAGGTAGAGATGAAAAACTGTTTTTT. This sequence encodes CASSPLPWTGRDEKLFF.

This clone was seen only once. The chain couples TRBV6-6 to TRBJ1-5; a weak D match, TRBD1 (5 bases). Germline V gene sequence: CDR1 MNHNY, CDR2 SVGAGI (reference sequence). With 11 bases removed from V and 5 bases from J, the gap between germline ends came to 16 bases. This CDR3 region has 13 residues. Written as DNA, the CDR3 is TGTGCCGCAGATCCTCGGGGGGATCAGCCCCAGCATTTT. The encoded protein is CAADPRGDQPQHF.

The table lists this clone with a few counts. The chain links TRBV5-6 to TRBJ1-2, with D possibly being TRBD1 (5 bases). V lost 4 bases to trimming and J lost 4 bases, with 11 bases between them. Germline-derived CDR1 and CDR2 are SGHDT and YYEEEE. There are 13 residues in the CDR3. CDR3 sequence: CASSGEGAYGYTF. In DNA, the CDR3 is TGTGCCAGCAGCGGGGAAGGGGCCTATGGCTACACCTTC.

The chain is built from TRBV18 and TRBJ2-7, with TRBD1 matching over 9 bases. V trimming: 2 bases; J trimming: 5 bases; junction bases outside the gene matches: 7. The CDR3 contains 15 residues. Per the germline V gene, CDR1 is KGHSH and CDR2 is LQKENI. The CDR3 DNA follows: TGTGCCAGCTCACCATCCCGGGACAGGGAACACGAGCAGTACTTC. Translation gives CASSPSRDREHEQYF.

The chain is built from TRBV9 and TRBJ1-6, with D hard to call. This CDR3 is 14 amino acids long. Between the trimmed V and J ends, which lost 0 bases and 8 bases, there was a span of 9 bases. Germline V CDR1 and CDR2: SGDLS, YYNGEE. The CDR3 nucleotides read TGTGCCAGCAGCGTAGCGGCGGCCCATTCACCCCTCCACTTT. Translated: CASSVAAAHSPLHF. Looking up the rest from reference TRBV9 and TRBJ1-6 gives the full variable domain: DSGVTQTPKHLITATGQRVTLRCSPRSGDLSVYWYQQSLDQGLQFLIQYYNGEERAKGNILERFSAQQFPDLHSELNLSSLELGDSALYFCASSVAAAHSPLHFGNGTRLTVT.

This clone was seen more than once but under ten times. This chain links TRBV30 with TRBJ1-2; D may be TRBD1 (6 bases). Deletions cut 3 bases from V and 0 bases from J, with 17 bases between. The CDR3 is made up of 16 amino acids. Germline V CDR1 and CDR2: GTSNPN, SVGIG (reference sequence). The CDR3 spells CAWSQPRDIANYGYTF. Here the CDR3 DNA reads TGTGCCTGGAGCCAACCACGGGACATAGCTAACTATGGCTACACCTTC.

This clone has more than one count but fewer than ten. The chain links TRBV25-1 to TRBJ1-2; D is unclear. The CDR3 consists of 14 residues. V lost 4 bases and J lost 0, with 9 bases in between. Germline CDR1 and CDR2: MGHDK and SYGVNS. The CDR3 protein is CASSAGLTNYGYTF. The CDR3 region has the DNA TGTGCCAGCAGTGCTGGGCTGACTAACTATGGCTACACCTTC.

The chain uses TRBV29-1 and TRBJ1-2, with D perhaps matching TRBD1 (6 bases). Trimming pared 4 bases from V and 5 bases from J, leaving 11 bases between. Germline loops: CDR1 SQVTM, CDR2 ANQGSEA. CDR3 length equals 12 residues. The CDR3 DNA follows: TGCAGCGTTGTGGCAGGACAGTATGGCTACACCTTC. This sequence encodes CSVVAGQYGYTF.

The CDR3 loop reads CASSPGGANEQFF. As DNA, the CDR3 is TGTGCCAGCAGTCCGGGGGGGGCGAATGAGCAGTTCTTC. The chain carries TRBV13 and TRBJ2-1, with 8 bases matching TRBD2. CDR3 length equals 13 residues. V was clipped by 6 bases and J by 7 bases; unmatched bases: 5. Germline V CDR1 and CDR2: PRHDT, FYEKMQ (reference sequence).

This chain joins TRBV7-6 and TRBJ2-3, with TRBD2 matching over 10 bases. This CDR3 has 18 residues. Trimming cost V 2 bases and J 3 bases; bases outside gene matches: 11. Germline-derived CDR1 and CDR2 are SGHVS and FNYEAQ. The CDR3 spells CASSLTSGAETSTDTQYF. The CDR3 nucleotides read TGTGCCAGCAGCTTAACTAGCGGGGCAGAGACTTCAACAGATACGCAGTATTTT. Based on the CDR3 plus reference TRBV7-6 and TRBJ2-3, the full variable domain is GAGVSQSPRYKVTKRGQDVALRCDPISGHVSLYWYRQALGQGPEFLTYFNYEAQQDKSGLPNDRFSAERPEGSISTLTIQRTEQRDSAMYRCASSLTSGAETSTDTQYFGPGTRLTVL.

J is TRBJ1-1 and V is TRBV2; TRBD1 might be the D (5 bases). Trimming removed 0 bases at V and 1 base at J, with 12 bases between. This CDR3 comprises 16 residues. Germline V lookup: CDR1 SNHLY, CDR2 FYNNEI. The CDR3 sequence is CASSEARQGWNTEAFF. The CDR3, as DNA: TGTGCCAGCAGTGAAGCCCGTCAGGGTTGGAACACTGAAGCTTTCTTT.